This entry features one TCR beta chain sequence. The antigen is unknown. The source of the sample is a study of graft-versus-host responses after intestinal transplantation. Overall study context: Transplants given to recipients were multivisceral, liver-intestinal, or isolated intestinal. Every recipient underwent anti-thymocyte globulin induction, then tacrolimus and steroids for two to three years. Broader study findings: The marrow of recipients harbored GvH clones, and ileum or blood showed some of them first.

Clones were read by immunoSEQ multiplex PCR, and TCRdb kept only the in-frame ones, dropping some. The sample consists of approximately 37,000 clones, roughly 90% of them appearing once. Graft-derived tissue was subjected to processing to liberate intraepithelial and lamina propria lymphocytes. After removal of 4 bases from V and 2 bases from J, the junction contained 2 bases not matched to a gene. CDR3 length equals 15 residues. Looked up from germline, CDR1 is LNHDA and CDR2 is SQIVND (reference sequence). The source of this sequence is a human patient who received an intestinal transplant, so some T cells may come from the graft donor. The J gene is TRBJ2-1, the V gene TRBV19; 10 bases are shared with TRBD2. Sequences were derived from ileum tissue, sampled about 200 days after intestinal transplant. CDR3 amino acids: CASSTLAGPYNEQFF. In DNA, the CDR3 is TGTGCCAGTAGTACACTAGCGGGACCCTACAATGAGCAGTTCTTC.